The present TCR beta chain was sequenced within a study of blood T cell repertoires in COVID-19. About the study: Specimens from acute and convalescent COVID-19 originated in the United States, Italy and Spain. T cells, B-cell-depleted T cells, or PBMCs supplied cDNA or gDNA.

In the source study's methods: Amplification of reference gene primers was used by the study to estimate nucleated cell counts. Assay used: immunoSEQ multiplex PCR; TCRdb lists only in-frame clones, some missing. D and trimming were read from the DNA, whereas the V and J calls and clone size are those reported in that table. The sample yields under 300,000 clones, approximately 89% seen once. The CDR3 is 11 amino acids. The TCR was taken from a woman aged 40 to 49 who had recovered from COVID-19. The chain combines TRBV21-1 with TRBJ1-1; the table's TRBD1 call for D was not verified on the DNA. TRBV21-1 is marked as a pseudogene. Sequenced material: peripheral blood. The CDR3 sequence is CASSSQVEAFF. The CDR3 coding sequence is TGTGCCAGCAGCAGCCAGGTCGAAGCTTTCTTT.